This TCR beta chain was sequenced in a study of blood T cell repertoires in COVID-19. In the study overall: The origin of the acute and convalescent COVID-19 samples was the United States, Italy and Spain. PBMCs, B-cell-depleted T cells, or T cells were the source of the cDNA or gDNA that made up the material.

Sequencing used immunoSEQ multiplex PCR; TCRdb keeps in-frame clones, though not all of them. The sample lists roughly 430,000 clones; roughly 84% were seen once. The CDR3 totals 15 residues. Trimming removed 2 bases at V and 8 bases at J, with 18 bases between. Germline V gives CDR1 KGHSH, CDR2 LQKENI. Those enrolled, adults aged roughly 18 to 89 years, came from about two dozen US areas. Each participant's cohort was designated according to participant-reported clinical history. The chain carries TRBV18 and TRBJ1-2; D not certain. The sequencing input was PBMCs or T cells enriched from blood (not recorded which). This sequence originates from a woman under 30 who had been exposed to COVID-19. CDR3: CASSPGGHGLWGYTF. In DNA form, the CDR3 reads TGTGCCAGCTCACCAGGCGGTCACGGCCTGTGGGGCTACACCTTC.